The 5 T cell receptor beta chains below all came from one sample that was sequenced in a study of shared clonotypes between healthy human individuals. TCRdb's copy holds only in-frame clones and misses some; the assay was immunoSEQ multiplex PCR. The sample yields over a million clones, 75% to 80% seen once. The sample taken for sequencing was memory CD4+ T cells from PBMCs. Indicated subset: CD45RA-negative fraction. The receptors shown here come from a man aged 18 to 29 in good health. Some clones in this sample may be carry-over from other donors' samples.

The chain carries TRBV28 and TRBJ1-1; tentatively, D is TRBD1 (6 bases). This CDR3 region has 15 residues. V dropped 7 bases and J dropped 1 base, with 16 bases sitting between them. Per germline, CDR1 MDHEN and CDR2 SYDVKM. DNA of the CDR3: TGTGCCAGCACCTGGGGGGGACATGAGAACACTGAAGCTTTCTTT. It specifies CASTWGGHENTEAFF.

The chain is built from TRBV30 and TRBJ2-2; no clear D. Germline CDR1 reads GTSNPN; CDR2 reads SVGIG (reference sequence). The CDR3 is 14 amino acids. The V end was cut by 3 bases, the J end by 3 bases, with 11 bases between. CDR3 in DNA: TGTGCCTGGAGACGGGTCCTTGACACCGGGGAGCTGTTTTTT. Its translation: CAWRRVLDTGELFF.

This clone was seen just once. J is TRBJ1-1 and V is TRBV7-3; D is uncertain. The CDR3 length is 15 residues. V dropped 6 bases and J dropped 1 base, with 15 bases sitting between them. The germline CDR1 and CDR2 sequences are SGHTA and FQGTGA. Written as DNA, the CDR3 is TGTGCCAGCAGTAAAACTGCAGGCACGAACACTGAAGCTTTCTTT. It translates to CASSKTAGTNTEAFF.

On this clone itself: A junction boundary mismatches the germline segment, possibly from a read error. The V call is TRBV27, the J call TRBJ2-7; tentatively, D is TRBD2 (6 bases). The CDR3 length is 15 residues. From germline, CDR1 is MNHEY and CDR2 SMNVEV (reference sequence). The CDR3 protein is CTSSHLAKLAYEQYF. The CDR3 nucleotides read TGTACCAGCAGTCATCTAGCGAAACTTGCCTACGAGCAGTACTTC.

The V and J genes are TRBV5-4 and TRBJ1-4; 10 bases align to TRBD1. CDR1 and CDR2 (germline): SGHNT, YYREEE (reference sequence). The CDR3 has 14 residues. Trimming cost V 4 bases and J 6 bases; bases outside gene matches: 3. This chain's CDR3 is CASSLTGGYEKLFF. The CDR3 coding sequence is TGTGCCAGCAGCCTGACAGGGGGCTATGAAAAACTGTTTTTT.